The 15 T cell receptor beta chains reported below all come from one sample, sequenced in a study of blood T cells in healthy people across ages. The use of a sample-barcoded 5' primer and a J-beta primer mix characterized a second PCR of roughly 6 to 11 cycles. TCRdb processed the 5' RACE reads anew with MiXCR; each CDR3 protein has one entry. The sample has 700,000 to 950,000 distinct CDR3 sequences; 35% to 45% are singletons. Source material: blood. These receptors were collected from a woman aged 60-75 years in good health.

In its sample, this clonotype was seen once. This chain connects TRBV12-3 or TRBV12-4 to TRBJ1-2, with a possible D match to TRBD1 (5 bases). Trimming took 5 bases from V and 4 from J, leaving 17 bases between them. The CDR3 has 15 residues. The CDR3 nucleotides are TGTGCCAGCAGTCCCCTGGTGGACACGGCCTATGGCTACACCTTC. Amino acids: CASSPLVDTAYGYTF.

This chain links TRBV27 with TRBJ1-1; maybe TRBD1 (6 bases). Between the trimmed V and J ends, which lost 5 bases and 1 base, there was a span of 20 bases. Germline V gene sequence: CDR1 MNHEY, CDR2 SMNVEV (reference sequence). The CDR3 is 17 residues long. As DNA, the CDR3 is TGTGCCAGCAGTCTTTTCGGGACACCGCAGGAGAACACTGAAGCTTTCTTT. As protein: CASSLFGTPQENTEAFF.

This clonotype was found once. The genes are TRBV5-1 and TRBJ2-3; 8 bases fit TRBD2. The V segment lost 6 bases and the J segment 0 bases; nucleotides outside the gene matches: 6. The CDR3 has 15 amino acids. Germline lookup yields CDR1 SGHRS and CDR2 YFSETQ. CDR3: CASTVRGASTDTQYF. DNA of the CDR3: TGCGCCAGCACCGTGCGGGGGGCTAGCACAGATACGCAGTATTTT.

The sample holds a few counts of this clonotype. The CDR3 protein is CASSFGQGALEKLFF. The CDR3 DNA reads as TGTGCCAGCAGCTTCGGACAGGGGGCTTTGGAAAAACTGTTTTTT. The genes are TRBV7-2 and TRBJ1-4, with 11 bases lining up with TRBD1. This CDR3 has 15 amino acids. Trimming took 3 bases from V and 8 from J; bases not matched to a gene: 5. CDR1 and CDR2 (germline): SGHTA, FQGNSA.

This clonotype showed up just once. The junction shows a germline mismatch at one end, possibly a read error. The chain combines TRBV6-2 or TRBV6-3 with TRBJ2-5; possible D gene TRBD2, 6 bases. The CDR3 covers 17 residues. Germline assignment: CDR1 MNHEY and CDR2 SVGEGT. The CDR3 loop reads CAGSSPFGTFYQETQYF. DNA for the CDR3: TGTGCCGGCAGTTCTCCGTTCGGGACTTTTTACCAAGAGACCCAGTACTTC.

The chain carries TRBV7-9 and TRBJ2-7; TRBD1 matches at 7 bases. Germline lookup yields CDR1 SEHNR and CDR2 FQNEAQ (reference sequence). The CDR3 is 14 amino acids. Trimming cost V 5 bases and J 1 base; bases outside gene matches: 5. Here the CDR3 reads CASSPTGESYEQYF. Written as DNA, the CDR3 is TGTGCCAGCAGCCCAACAGGGGAGTCCTACGAGCAGTACTTC. Looking up the rest from reference TRBV7-9 and TRBJ2-7 gives the full variable domain: DTGVSQNPRHKITKRGQNVTFRCDPISEHNRLYWYRQTLGQGPEFLTYFQNEAQLEKSRLLSDRFSAERPKGSFSTLEIQRTEQGDSAMYLCASSPTGESYEQYFGPGTRLTVT.

This clonotype was observed a handful of times. The genes are TRBV18 and TRBJ2-7, with D tentatively TRBD2 (5 bases). The CDR3 has 14 residues. Trimming removed 2 bases at V and 5 bases at J, with 13 bases between. From germline, CDR1 is KGHSH and CDR2 LQKENI. This CDR3 is CASSPISERDEQYF. The CDR3 DNA reads as TGTGCCAGCTCACCAATATCGGAGAGGGACGAGCAGTACTTC.

This clonotype appeared many times. The chain employs TRBV29-1 and TRBJ1-1; D is ambiguous. The V end lost 4 bases, the J end lost 4 bases, and 16 bases lay between the germline ends. Germline CDR1 is SQVTM and CDR2 is ANQGSEA. The CDR3 length is 14 residues. The CDR3 DNA sequence: TGCAGCGTTGGCCCCCAGGACGGATTCACTGAAGCTTTCTTT. Its translation is CSVGPQDGFTEAFF.

V is TRBV3-1 and J is TRBJ1-1; no clear D. The CDR3 is made up of 12 amino acids. V gave up 3 bases and J gave up 3 bases, with 5 bases separating them. Germline CDR1 LGHDT, CDR2 YNNKEL (reference sequence). The CDR3 nucleotides are TGTGCCAGCAGCCAGTCAGACACTGAAGCTTTCTTT. As protein: CASSQSDTEAFF.

The genes are TRBV29-1 and TRBJ2-7; no firm D call. V lost 3 bases, J lost 2 bases, and 5 bases lay in between. This CDR3 has 11 amino acids. The germline V gene encodes CDR1 SQVTM and CDR2 ANQGSEA. This CDR3 is CSVESTYEQYF. For the CDR3, the DNA is TGCAGCGTTGAGAGTACCTACGAGCAGTACTTC.

The rearrangement joins TRBV29-1 to TRBJ2-3, with D possibly matching TRBD2 (6 bases). This CDR3 is 16 amino acids long. V shed 3 bases and J shed 2 bases, with 18 bases lying between them. CDR1 SQVTM and CDR2 ANQGSEA come from the germline V gene. This chain's CDR3 is CSVDGPDYRNTDTQYF. CDR3 nucleotide sequence: TGCAGCGTTGATGGCCCGGACTACCGAAACACAGATACGCAGTATTTT.

The chain carries TRBV6-6 and TRBJ1-6; 7 bases are shared with TRBD1. Germline trimming cut 6 bases from V and 7 bases from J; bases unmatched to any gene: 12. The length of the CDR3 is 16 residues. Germline V gene sequence: CDR1 MNHNY, CDR2 SVGAGI (reference sequence). CDR3 amino acids: CASSQSSGTANSPLHF. The CDR3 DNA sequence: TGTGCCAGCAGCCAATCATCCGGGACAGCAAATTCACCCCTCCACTTT.

The table lists this clonotype with a few counts. This sequence joins TRBV27 and TRBJ2-5, with D maybe TRBD2 (5 bases). The length of the CDR3 is 14 residues. V was pared by 2 bases and J by 5 bases, with 12 bases between. Germline CDR1 MNHEY, CDR2 SMNVEV (reference sequence). The CDR3 here is CASSLHRGRETQYF. CDR3 bases: TGTGCCAGCAGTTTACATCGAGGGCGGGAGACCCAGTACTTC.

The chain couples TRBV7-9 to TRBJ1-1, with TRBD1 matching over 7 bases. With V trimmed by 7 bases and J by 4 bases, 6 bases remained unmatched. The CDR3 sequence is 13 residues long. The germline CDR1 and CDR2 sequences are SEHNR and FQNEAQ (reference sequence). CDR3 sequence reads: CASTETGVTEAFF. CDR3 nucleotide sequence: TGTGCCAGCACCGAAACAGGGGTCACTGAAGCTTTCTTT. The full variable domain, its missing parts supplied by reference TRBV7-9 and TRBJ1-1, is DTGVSQNPRHKITKRGQNVTFRCDPISEHNRLYWYRQTLGQGPEFLTYFQNEAQLEKSRLLSDRFSAERPKGSFSTLEIQRTEQGDSAMYLCASTETGVTEAFFGQGTRLTVV.

This clonotype was counted only a few times. This chain uses TRBV20-1 with TRBJ2-5, with D possibly TRBD2 on 7 matching bases. Germline V gives CDR1 DFQATT, CDR2 SNEGSKA (reference sequence). V lost 0 bases to trimming and J lost 2 bases, with 13 bases between them. The CDR3 contains 15 residues. This chain's CDR3 is CSARDRGGWQETQYF. The CDR3 DNA reads as TGCAGTGCTAGAGATAGGGGGGGCTGGCAAGAGACCCAGTACTTC.